The 21 T cell receptor beta chains below all came from one sample that was sequenced in a study of T cell responses to AZD1222 COVID-19 vaccine. Profiled with immunoSEQ multiplex PCR; TCRdb holds only in-frame clones, not every one. In the table there are 150,000 to 200,000 clones, approximately 94% of which are singletons. This specimen was peripheral blood, taken 28 days after the second AZD1222 dose. These receptor sequences come from an adult who received the AZD1222 COVID-19 vaccine.

The genes are TRBV27 and TRBJ1-2; perhaps TRBD1 as D (6 bases). CDR1 and CDR2 (germline): MNHEY, SMNVEV (reference sequence). The CDR3 is made up of 15 amino acids. The V and J ends lost 3 bases and 3 bases respectively, with 14 bases between them. In DNA form, the CDR3 reads TGTGCCAGCAGTTTTGCAGGGGAGGAGGACTATGGCTACACCTTC. Translating gives CASSFAGEEDYGYTF.

DNA for the CDR3: TGTGCCAGCAGCTCGACAACCTGGGATTCACCCCTCCACTTT. It is translated as CASSSTTWDSPLHF. The chain employs TRBV7-2 and TRBJ1-6; D gene ambiguous. Trimming removed 4 bases from V and 8 bases from J, with 12 bases in between. The CDR3 extends over 14 amino acids. Germline V gives CDR1 SGHTA, CDR2 FQGNSA.

The rearrangement joins TRBV6-6 to TRBJ2-7, with D possibly called TRBD1 or TRBD2 (6 bases each). Germline CDR1 reads MNHNY; CDR2 reads SVGAGI (reference sequence). V lost 2 bases, J lost 5 bases, and 13 bases lay in between. There are 14 residues in the CDR3. CDR3 DNA sequence: TGTGCCAGCAGTTACATCGGGGGCGCGGACGAGCAGTACTTC. This translates into CASSYIGGADEQYF.

The chain combines TRBV6-5 with TRBJ2-3; the D gene is possibly TRBD2 (6 bases). Trimming shortened V by 5 bases and J by 2 bases, and 14 bases separated the two germline ends. CDR1 and CDR2 from the germline V gene are MNHEY and SVGAGI. This CDR3 has 15 residues. This CDR3 is CASSLTRRDTDTQYF. DNA for the CDR3: TGTGCCAGCAGTCTGACTAGGCGGGACACAGATACGCAGTATTTT.

The gene calls are TRBV5-8 and TRBJ1-1; D may be TRBD1 (6 bases). The CDR3 spans 13 residues. Looked up from germline, CDR1 is SGHTS and CDR2 is YDEGEE. V lost 1 base and J 6 bases, leaving 10 bases between the germline ends. The CDR3 reads CASSLTTGSEAFF. CDR3 bases: TGTGCCAGCAGCTTGACTACAGGGTCTGAAGCTTTCTTT.

V and J are TRBV7-2 and TRBJ1-4; D remains ambiguous. Per germline, CDR1 SGHTA and CDR2 FQGNSA. The length of the CDR3 is 15 residues. V gave up 2 bases and J gave up 2 bases, with 9 bases separating them. Here the CDR3 DNA reads TGTGCCAGCAGCTTACGGCCGAACACTAATGAAAAACTGTTTTTT. Amino acids: CASSLRPNTNEKLFF.

CDR3 sequence (DNA): TGTGCCAGCAGCTCGGGGGGGAGCTCCTACAATGAGCAGTTCTTC. It translates to CASSSGGSSYNEQFF. The rearrangement joins TRBV7-3 to TRBJ2-1, with 8 nucleotides matching TRBD2. The CDR3 has 15 amino acids. V trimming: 4 bases; J trimming: 0 bases; junction bases outside the gene matches: 2. Germline CDR1 and CDR2: SGHTA and FQGTGA.

As concerns this clone: In the same sample, other DNA sequences code for this CDR3. The CDR3 is CASSYSNGLTEAFF. The CDR3, as DNA: TGTGCCAGCAGTTACTCGAATGGTCTGACTGAAGCTTTCTTT. V gene TRBV6-5 combines with J gene TRBJ1-1; the D is unclear. CDR1 is MNHEY, CDR2 SVGAGI, per germline. Trimming took 0 bases from V and 5 from J, leaving 10 bases between them. The CDR3 loop spans 14 amino acids.

This sequence joins TRBV4-1 and TRBJ1-5; D not resolved. CDR1 and CDR2 from the germline V gene are MGHRA and YSYEKL. V lost 4 bases, J lost 0 bases, and 16 bases lay in between. This CDR3 has 17 amino acids. Here the CDR3 reads CASSPSRIRHSNQPQHF. The CDR3 nucleotides read TGCGCCAGCAGCCCAAGCAGGATTAGGCATAGCAATCAGCCCCAGCATTTT.

The chain recombines TRBV7-8 with TRBJ2-3; 8 positions agree with TRBD1. Germline V lookup: CDR1 SGHVS, CDR2 FQNEAQ. This CDR3 has 16 residues. The V and J ends lost 1 base and 0 bases, in that order; junction bases with no gene match: 3. CDR3 amino acids: CASSLGRQGSTDTQYF. The CDR3 coding sequence is TGTGCCAGCAGCTTAGGAAGACAGGGGAGCACAGATACGCAGTATTTT.

This chain connects TRBV12-5 to TRBJ2-4, with TRBD2 as a possible D gene (5 bases). Per the germline V gene, CDR1 is LGHNT and CDR2 is FRNRAP. V shed 2 bases and J shed 1 base, with 15 bases lying between them. This CDR3 is 17 amino acids long. The CDR3 spells CASGLPRGRGAKNIQYF. For the CDR3, the DNA is TGTGCTAGTGGTTTGCCCCGAGGGAGAGGGGCCAAAAACATTCAGTACTTC.

CDR3 bases: TGTGCCAGCACCGAACTGGTCGGTTTTGGAGCTTTCTTT. Amino acid sequence: CASTELVGFGAFF. The chain uses TRBV2 and TRBJ1-1; D is unresolved. This CDR3 region has 13 residues. Per the germline V gene, CDR1 is SNHLY and CDR2 is FYNNEI. Deletions cut 7 bases from V and 10 bases from J, with 19 bases between.

This sequence joins TRBV6-5 and TRBJ2-1, with 13 bases that match TRBD2. CDR1 and CDR2 from the germline V gene are MNHEY and SVGAGI. The CDR3 runs 15 residues. The junction had 3 bases not matched to a gene; V was cut back by 6 bases and J by 4 bases. CDR3 in amino acids: CASRGGLAGYNEQFF. In DNA form, the CDR3 reads TGTGCCAGCAGGGGGGGACTAGCGGGATACAATGAGCAGTTCTTC.

The rearrangement uses TRBV7-2 and TRBJ2-7; 11 positions match TRBD2. CDR3 size: 17 residues. With 5 bases clipped from V and 3 bases from J, the junction kept 12 bases outside the gene matches. From germline, CDR1 is SGHTA and CDR2 FQGNSA. In nucleotides, the CDR3 is TGTGCCAGCAGCCTGATTAGTGGGACTAGCGGATACTACGAGCAGTACTTC. It is translated as CASSLISGTSGYYEQYF. Full variable domain (outside the CDR3, taken from reference TRBV7-2 and TRBJ2-7): GAGVSQSPSNKVTEKGKDVELRCDPISGHTALYWYRQSLGQGLEFLIYFQGNSAPDKSGLPSDRFSAERTGGSVSTLTIQRTQQEDSAVYLCASSLISGTSGYYEQYFGPGTRLTVT.

This chain connects TRBV4-1 to TRBJ1-1, with D unresolved. CDR1 MGHRA and CDR2 YSYEKL come from the germline V gene. The CDR3 sequence is 13 residues long. The V and J ends lost 4 bases and 7 bases respectively, with 13 bases between them. DNA of the CDR3: TGCGCCAGCAGCCTCCACACCAGATTTGAAGCTTTCTTT. This translates into CASSLHTRFEAFF.

This clone is deemed medium-sized (0.01 to 0.1%). The chain combines TRBV2 with TRBJ1-5; D unclear. V lost 8 bases to trimming and J lost 7 bases, with 15 bases between them. The CDR3 length is 13 residues. Per the germline V gene, CDR1 is SNHLY and CDR2 is FYNNEI. The CDR3 sequence: CASLAREQQPQHF. In nucleotides, the CDR3 is TGTGCCAGCCTGGCGAGGGAGCAACAGCCCCAGCATTTT.

This chain connects TRBV19 to TRBJ1-6; possible D gene TRBD1, 5 bases. The CDR3 extends over 15 amino acids. Germline V CDR1 and CDR2: LNHDA, SQIVND (reference sequence). V gave up 6 bases and J gave up 8 bases, with 17 bases separating them. The CDR3 DNA reads TGTGCCAGTAGCGTTATACTGGGGCTCGATTCACCCCTCCACTTT. Protein sequence: CASSVILGLDSPLHF.

V is TRBV11-2 and J is TRBJ1-3; D unclear. The CDR3 spans 16 residues. Per the germline V gene, CDR1 is SGHAT and CDR2 is FQNNGV. Trimming took 6 bases from V and 0 from J, leaving 15 bases between them. This chain's CDR3 is CASSRSLSTSGNTIYF. The CDR3 DNA is TGTGCCAGCAGTCGATCATTATCCACCTCTGGAAACACCATATATTTT.

V gene TRBV19 combines with J gene TRBJ2-3; TRBD1 aligns across 8 bases. Germline values: CDR1 LNHDA, CDR2 SQIVND (reference sequence). With 8 bases clipped from V and 3 bases from J, the junction kept 4 bases outside the gene matches. This CDR3 has 13 amino acids. The CDR3 DNA reads TGTGCCAGTCGAGGGACAGGTACAGATACGCAGTATTTT. Translated, it gives CASRGTGTDTQYF.

The J gene is TRBJ1-1, the V gene TRBV7-9, with D perhaps matching TRBD1 (5 bases). This CDR3 spans 13 amino acids. The ends were cut back, 3 bases at V and 7 bases at J, with 12 bases in the middle. The germline V gene encodes CDR1 SEHNR and CDR2 FQNEAQ (reference sequence). CDR3 loop: CASSLGGEVEAFF. DNA of the CDR3: TGTGCCAGCAGCTTGGGGGGAGAAGTTGAAGCTTTCTTT.

This rearrangement joins TRBV5-1 to TRBJ1-4; 8 bases agree with TRBD1. Trimming at V came to 1 base and at J to 4 bases, leaving 6 bases not matched to a gene. CDR1 and CDR2 from the germline V gene are SGHRS and YFSETQ. The CDR3 is made up of 16 amino acids. The CDR3 DNA reads TGCGCCAGCAGCTTGAGCGGACAGGGCTTTAATGAAAAACTGTTTTTT. It is translated as CASSLSGQGFNEKLFF. Full variable domain (rest looked up from reference TRBV5-1 and TRBJ1-4): KAGVTQTPRYLIKTRGQQVTLSCSPISGHRSVSWYQQTPGQGLQFLFEYFSETQRNKGNFPGRFSGRQFSNSRSEMNVSTLELGDSALYLCASSLSGQGFNEKLFFGSGTQLSVL.